This passage covers 28 T cell receptor beta chains from one sample sequenced in a study of tumor and adjacent non-tumor tissue in lung cancer. No cell sorting was done before RNA was extracted from the tissue. The normal lung tissue was taken more than 3 cm from the tumor edge. Three rounds of nested PCR, following a modified ARM-PCR protocol, produced the TCRbeta library. TCRdb processed the multiplex PCR reads anew with MiXCR; each CDR3 protein has one entry. The repertoire holds 80,000 to 130,000 distinct CDR3 sequences, with 60% to 80% as singletons. Sequencing used distant non-tumor lung tissue. These receptors all stem from a man aged 25-45 years with non-small cell lung cancer.

The chain combines TRBV29-1 with TRBJ2-5; no firm D call. The CDR3 contains 10 residues. Germline CDR1 SQVTM, CDR2 ANQGSEA. In nucleotides, the CDR3 is TGCAACGTGGGTTCACAGACCCAGTACTTC. Its protein product is CNVGSQTQYF.

V and J are TRBV6-6 and TRBJ1-5; TRBD1 matches 9 bases. After removal of 6 bases from V and 10 bases from J, the junction contained 22 bases not matched to a gene. The CDR3 is made up of 18 amino acids. Germline V gene sequence: CDR1 MNHNY, CDR2 SVGAGI (reference sequence). This CDR3 is CASSAGTGTYYSDRPQHF. The CDR3 DNA reads TGTGCCAGCAGCGCCGGGACAGGGACTTATTATAGCGATCGACCCCAGCATTTT.

This clonotype was seen many times. V gene TRBV20-1 combines with J gene TRBJ1-3; the D gene is possibly TRBD1 (6 bases). V lost 0 bases and J lost 0, with 18 bases in between. The germline CDR1 and CDR2 sequences are DFQATT and SNEGSKA (reference sequence). The CDR3 has 18 residues. In nucleotides, the CDR3 is TGCAGTGCTAGAGATCGGGCCCCGGGACAAAGCTCTGGAAACACCATATATTTT. Its translation is CSARDRAPGQSSGNTIYF.

This clonotype was picked up many times. This sequence joins TRBV12-3 or TRBV12-4 and TRBJ2-3, with a tentative D call TRBD2 (6 bases). The CDR3 is 15 residues long. V shed 6 bases and J shed 1 base, with 14 bases lying between them. The DNA of the CDR3 is TGTGCCAGCAGGAGATCCGGGACTGGCACAGATACGCAGTATTTT. As protein: CASRRSGTGTDTQYF.

Worth noting for this clonotype: A much larger clone lies one base from this, so it may be a read error. This chain links TRBV11-2 with TRBJ2-7; 7 nucleotides match TRBD1. Trimming at V came to 4 bases and at J to 10 bases, leaving 16 bases not matched to a gene. This CDR3 is built from 15 residues. From germline, CDR1 is SGHAT and CDR2 FQNNGV. The CDR3: CASSSRQGNSYYQYF. The CDR3 DNA sequence: TGTGCCAGCAGCTCCAGACAGGGCAACTCCTACTATCAGTACTTC.

This chain links TRBV11-1 with TRBJ2-4, with a tentative D call TRBD2 (6 bases). The CDR3 runs 16 residues. CDR1 and CDR2 (germline): SGHAT, FQDESV (reference sequence). V was pared by 7 bases and J by 2 bases, with 18 bases between. The chain's CDR3 is CASIRSGGATKNIQYF. CDR3 nucleotides: TGTGCCAGCATCCGCTCAGGCGGGGCGACCAAAAACATTCAGTACTTC.

J is TRBJ2-1 and V is TRBV20-1; tentative D call: TRBD1 (6 bases). The CDR3 loop spans 17 amino acids. The germline CDR1 and CDR2 sequences are DFQATT and SNEGSKA (reference sequence). V lost 4 bases to trimming and J lost 1 base, with 20 bases between them. The CDR3 DNA reads TGCAGTGCTAATTTGAGGGGATGGACAGCATCCTACAATGAGCAGTTCTTC. Encoded protein: CSANLRGWTASYNEQFF.

The gene calls are TRBV6-5 and TRBJ2-7; 7 positions agree with TRBD1. The CDR3 is 13 amino acids. Per germline, CDR1 MNHEY and CDR2 SVGAGI. With V trimmed by 11 bases and J by 2 bases, 9 bases remained unmatched. For the CDR3, the DNA is TGTGCCTGCACCAGGGACAGTGCCTACGAGCAGTACTTC. Residues: CACTRDSAYEQYF.

This clonotype has only a few counts. Since a much larger clone is just one base distant, this may be a read error. The chain joins TRBV5-5 to TRBJ2-3; D unresolved. The CDR3 runs 13 residues. CDR1 is SGHKS and CDR2 is YYEKEE in the germline V gene (reference sequence). The CDR3: CTSSVHPADTQYF. The CDR3 nucleotides read TGTACCAGCAGCGTCCACCCCGCAGATACGCAGTATTTT.

The chain links TRBV20-1 to TRBJ1-3, with no clear D. V dropped 7 bases and J dropped 7 bases, with 17 bases sitting between them. The germline gives CDR1 DFQATT, CDR2 SNEGSKA (reference sequence). The CDR3 spans 13 residues. The CDR3 sequence is CSGKQQSENTIYF. In DNA, the CDR3 is TGCAGTGGTAAGCAACAGTCTGAGAACACCATATATTTT.

This clonotype has a count of ten or more. This chain connects TRBV20-1 to TRBJ2-1; no clear D. Germline V gene data show CDR1 as DFQATT and CDR2 as SNEGSKA (reference sequence). The CDR3 runs 14 residues. V was trimmed by 4 bases and J by 0 bases, leaving 10 bases between them. The DNA for the CDR3 is TGCAGTGCTATGTGGTACCGCTCCTACAATGAGCAGTTCTTC. It translates to CSAMWYRSYNEQFF.

The chain uses TRBV20-1 and TRBJ2-1; TRBD1 matches at 8 bases. This CDR3 spans 12 amino acids. CDR1 is DFQATT and CDR2 is SNEGSKA in the germline V gene (reference sequence). The CDR3 sequence is CNAGPRTGLRFF. DNA of the CDR3: TGCAATGCAGGGCCCCGGACAGGGCTTAGGTTCTTC.

This clonotype is a singleton in its sample. One end of the junction fails to match germline, which may point to a read error. The gene calls are TRBV5-1 and TRBJ2-1; D gene uncertain. The CDR3 has 14 residues. Germline V lookup: CDR1 SGHRS, CDR2 YFSETQ. CDR3 sequence reads: CASSLGGSSNERFF. CDR3 DNA sequence: TGCGCCAGCTCCCTGGGCGGTTCGTCCAATGAGCGGTTCTTC.

Details on this clonotype: Given a much more abundant clone one base away, this may be a read error. The CDR3 DNA reads as TGTGCCAGCAGCTTAGACGCAGATACGCACTATTTT. This encodes CASSLDADTHYF. The J gene is TRBJ2-3, the V gene TRBV7-8; no clear D gene. Per the germline V gene, CDR1 is SGHVS and CDR2 is FQNEAQ. This CDR3 has 12 amino acids.

With respect to this clonotype: One junction end disagrees with the germline gene, perhaps due to a read error. This chain links TRBV6-2 or TRBV6-3 with TRBJ2-6, with D possibly called TRBD1 or TRBD2 (5 bases each). The CDR3 covers 15 residues. Per germline, CDR1 MNHEY and CDR2 SVGEGT. The CDR3 is CASSSKGPGANVPTF. CDR3 DNA sequence: TGTGCTAGCAGTTCTAAGGGGCCCGGGGCCAACGTCCCGACTTTC.

The CDR3 nucleotides read TGTGCCCGCATGCGCATCGCGACCCAAGAGACCCAGTACTTC. This codes for CARMRIATQETQYF. This sequence joins TRBV6-5 and TRBJ2-5; D ambiguous. CDR1 MNHEY and CDR2 SVGAGI come from the germline V gene. V shed 11 bases and J shed 1 base, with 17 bases lying between them. The CDR3 is 14 residues long.

This clonotype appeared a few times. The rearrangement joins TRBV24-1 to TRBJ2-5, with no clear D. The germline V and J ends were trimmed by 4 bases and 3 bases, with 17 bases remaining between them. CDR3 size: 16 residues. The germline V gene has CDR1 KGHDR and CDR2 SFDVKD. The chain's CDR3 is CATSDRLSPKEETQYF. CDR3 DNA: TGTGCCACCAGTGACCGCCTTTCCCCTAAGGAAGAGACCCAGTACTTC.

Comment on this clonotype: A read error is possible here, since a much larger clone lies one base away. The chain employs TRBV4-3 and TRBJ1-3, with unresolved D. The V end lost 5 bases, the J end lost 0 bases, and 14 bases lay between the germline ends. Germline CDR1 reads LGHNA; CDR2 reads YSLEER. The CDR3 is 16 amino acids. Here the CDR3 reads CASSTSVALSGNTIYF. The DNA for the CDR3 is TGCGCCAGCAGCACCTCAGTCGCGCTCTCTGGAAACACCATATATTTT.

Details on this clonotype: The junction does not match germline at one end; this may be a read error. V usage is TRBV20-1 and J usage is TRBJ1-3; D ambiguous. The CDR3 runs to 13 residues. Germline CDR1 DFQATT, CDR2 SNEGSKA (reference sequence). CDR3 sequence: CIAKPLSGNTIYF. CDR3 coding DNA: TGCATTGCTAAGCCACTGTCTGGAAACACCATATATTTT.

Turning to this clonotype: This may arise from a read error, as a much more abundant clone is one base away. The V call is TRBV6-2 or TRBV6-3, the J call TRBJ2-3; D not certain. The CDR3 is made up of 14 amino acids. Trimming pared 5 bases from V and 6 bases from J, leaving 15 bases between. Per germline, CDR1 MNHEY and CDR2 SVGEGT. The CDR3 DNA is TGTGCCAGCAGTATCAACCGCCCTCTGGATACGCAGTATTTT. As protein: CASSINRPLDTQYF.

Points on this clonotype: A read error is likely, as this CDR3 ends without the conserved phenylalanine or tryptophan. V and J are TRBV6-7 and TRBJ1-1; TRBD1 is a possible D gene (5 bases). TRBV6-7 is identified as an open reading frame with a role that is uncertain. The ends were cut back, 5 bases at V and 1 base at J, with 14 bases in the middle. This CDR3 contains 15 residues. CDR3 sequence (DNA): TGTGCCAGCAGTGGAACAGACAGCACGAACACTGAAGCTTTCATT. It is translated as CASSGTDSTNTEAFI.

As regards this clonotype: At one end the junction does not follow the germline gene, possibly because of a read error. This chain connects TRBV10-3 to TRBJ1-5; possibly TRBD1 for D (5 bases). Germline assignment: CDR1 ENHRY and CDR2 SYGVKD. This CDR3 contains 14 residues. CDR3 sequence (DNA): TGTGCCACCAGTGGGGGGACGGGGAATCAGCCCCAGCATTTT. It is translated as CATSGGTGNQPQHF.

This clonotype was observed many times. The chain has TRBV12-3 or TRBV12-4 and TRBJ2-2, with unresolved D. The CDR3 runs 16 residues. The ends were cut back, 7 bases at V and 0 bases at J, with 15 bases in the middle. The CDR3 sequence is CASKRLNTPNTGELFF. The CDR3 DNA is TGTGCCAGCAAAAGGTTGAACACCCCGAACACCGGGGAGCTGTTTTTT.

As concerns this clonotype: The CDR3 carries no conserved terminal phenylalanine or tryptophan, so it likely arises from a read error. The V and J genes are TRBV4-1 and TRBJ2-7; a possible D gene is TRBD2 (6 bases). The CDR3 extends over 17 amino acids. Germline V gene data show CDR1 as MGHRA and CDR2 as YSYEKL. CDR3 sequence reads: CASSPPLGAGLTYGQYL. The DNA of the CDR3 is TGCGCCAGCAGCCCCCCCTTAGGAGCGGGCCTGACCTACGGGCAGTACTTA.

This clonotype was counted at least ten times. The chain employs TRBV20-1 and TRBJ2-5; tentative D call: TRBD1 (6 bases). The CDR3 runs to 12 residues. The V and J ends lost 3 bases and 4 bases respectively, with 9 bases between them. Germline V gene lookup returns CDR1 DFQATT and CDR2 SNEGSKA (reference sequence). The CDR3 DNA reads TGCAGTGCTAGCCCCAGGGGAGAGACCCAGTACTTC. It specifies CSASPRGETQYF.

With respect to this clonotype: This may stem from a read error, because a much larger clone lies one nucleotide away. The V gene is TRBV14, the J gene TRBJ2-1; D is unresolved. CDR1 is SGHDN and CDR2 is FVKESK in the germline V gene. Trimming cost V 4 bases and J 15 bases, with 16 bases left between them. The CDR3 runs 12 residues. In DNA form, the CDR3 reads TGTGCCAGCAGCCGATCTAGGACCCAGCCGTTCTTC. Translated: CASSRSRTQPFF.

The chain combines TRBV12-3 or TRBV12-4 with TRBJ2-2; 9 nucleotides line up with TRBD1. With V trimmed by 6 bases and J by 2 bases, 4 bases remained unmatched. This CDR3 comprises 15 residues. The CDR3 bases are TGTGCCAGCAGCAGGACAGGGGCCAACACCGGGGAGCTGTTTTTT. Residues: CASSRTGANTGELFF.

Concerning this clonotype itself: This clone may be a read error of a much larger clone one base away. The V gene is TRBV7-8, the J gene TRBJ2-7, with D uncertain. The CDR3 length is 13 residues. The germline V gene has CDR1 SGHVS and CDR2 FQNEAQ. The CDR3 DNA sequence: TGTACCAGCAGTTCCTACACCGGTTACGAGCAGTACTTC. Protein sequence: CTSSSYTGYEQYF.